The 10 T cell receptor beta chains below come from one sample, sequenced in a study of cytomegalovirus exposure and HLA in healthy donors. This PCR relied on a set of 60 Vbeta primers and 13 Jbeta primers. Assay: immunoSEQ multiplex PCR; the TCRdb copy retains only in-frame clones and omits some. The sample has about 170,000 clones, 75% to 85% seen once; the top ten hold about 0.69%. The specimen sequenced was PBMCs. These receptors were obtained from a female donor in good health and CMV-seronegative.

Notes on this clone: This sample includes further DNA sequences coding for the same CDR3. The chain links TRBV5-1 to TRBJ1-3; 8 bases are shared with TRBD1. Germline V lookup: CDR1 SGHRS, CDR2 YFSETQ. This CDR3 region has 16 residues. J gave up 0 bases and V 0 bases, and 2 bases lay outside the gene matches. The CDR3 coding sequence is TGCGCCAGCAGCTTGGGCGGGACAGGCTCTGGAAACACCATATATTTT. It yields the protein CASSLGGTGSGNTIYF.

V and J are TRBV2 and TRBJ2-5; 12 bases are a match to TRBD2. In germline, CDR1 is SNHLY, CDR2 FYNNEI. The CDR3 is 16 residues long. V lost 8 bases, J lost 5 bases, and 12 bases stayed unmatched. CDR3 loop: CASSRSTSGGIETQYF. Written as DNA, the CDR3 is TGTGCCAGCTCCCGAAGTACTAGCGGGGGGATCGAGACCCAGTACTTC. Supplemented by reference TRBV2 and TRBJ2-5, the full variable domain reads EPEVTQTPSHQVTQMGQEVILRCVPISNHLYFYWYRQILGQKVEFLVSFYNNEISEKSEIFDDQFSVERPDGSNFTLKIRSTKLEDSAMYFCASSRSTSGGIETQYFGPGTRLLVL.

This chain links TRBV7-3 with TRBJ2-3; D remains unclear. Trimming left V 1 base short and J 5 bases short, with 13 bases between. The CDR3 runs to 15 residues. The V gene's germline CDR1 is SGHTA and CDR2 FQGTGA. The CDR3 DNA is TGTGCCAGCAGCTTAAAACCCCCCCCCGGAGATACGCAGTATTTT. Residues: CASSLKPPPGDTQYF.

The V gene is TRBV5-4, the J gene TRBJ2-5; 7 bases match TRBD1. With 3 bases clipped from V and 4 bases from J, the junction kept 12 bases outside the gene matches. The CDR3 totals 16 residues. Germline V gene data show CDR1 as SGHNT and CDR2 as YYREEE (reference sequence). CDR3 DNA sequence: TGTGCCAGCAGCTATTCCAGGGGGTCGGGTGTAGAGACCCAGTACTTC. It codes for CASSYSRGSGVETQYF.

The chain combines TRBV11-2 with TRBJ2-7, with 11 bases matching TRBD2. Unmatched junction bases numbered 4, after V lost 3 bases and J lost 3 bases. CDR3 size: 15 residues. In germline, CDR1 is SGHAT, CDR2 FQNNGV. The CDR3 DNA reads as TGTGCCAGCAGCTTTACCGGGACTAGCGGCTACGAGCAGTACTTC. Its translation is CASSFTGTSGYEQYF.

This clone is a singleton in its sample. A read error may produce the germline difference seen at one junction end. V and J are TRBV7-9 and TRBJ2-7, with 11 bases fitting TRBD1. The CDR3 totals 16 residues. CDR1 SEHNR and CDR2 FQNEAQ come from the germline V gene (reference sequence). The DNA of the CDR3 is TGTTCCAGCAGCTCAAGAAGGGACAGGGGGTCTAACGAGCAGTACTTC. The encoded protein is CSSSSRRDRGSNEQYF.

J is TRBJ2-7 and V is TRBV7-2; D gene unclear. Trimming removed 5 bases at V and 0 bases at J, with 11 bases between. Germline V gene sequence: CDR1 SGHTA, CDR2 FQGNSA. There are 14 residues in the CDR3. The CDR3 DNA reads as TGTGCCAGCAGCCCAGTTTCCAGCTCCTACGAGCAGTACTTC. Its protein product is CASSPVSSSYEQYF.

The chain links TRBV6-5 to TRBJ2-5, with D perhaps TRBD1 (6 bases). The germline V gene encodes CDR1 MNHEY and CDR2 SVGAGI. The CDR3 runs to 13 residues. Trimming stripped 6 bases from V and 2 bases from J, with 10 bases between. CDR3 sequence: CASSLGQQETQYF. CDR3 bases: TGTGCCAGCAGCCTTGGACAGCAAGAGACCCAGTACTTC.

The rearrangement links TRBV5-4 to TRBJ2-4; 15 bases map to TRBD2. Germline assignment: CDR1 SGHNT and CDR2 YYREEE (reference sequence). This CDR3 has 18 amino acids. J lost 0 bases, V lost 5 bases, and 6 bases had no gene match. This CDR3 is CASSPRTSGGVAKNIQYF. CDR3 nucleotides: TGTGCCAGCAGTCCAAGGACTAGCGGGGGGGTAGCCAAAAACATTCAGTACTTC. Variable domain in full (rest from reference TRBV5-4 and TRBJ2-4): ETGVTQSPTHLIKTRGQQVTLRCSSQSGHNTVSWYQQALGQGPQFIFQYYREEENGRGNFPPRFSGLQFPNYSSELNVNALELDDSALYLCASSPRTSGGVAKNIQYFGAGTRLSVL.

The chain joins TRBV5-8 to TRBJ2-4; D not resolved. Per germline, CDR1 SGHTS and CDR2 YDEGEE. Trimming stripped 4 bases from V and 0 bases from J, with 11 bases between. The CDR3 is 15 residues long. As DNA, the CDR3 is TGTGCCAGCAGCCCTCCGGGTGTAGCCAAAAACATTCAGTACTTC. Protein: CASSPPGVAKNIQYF.